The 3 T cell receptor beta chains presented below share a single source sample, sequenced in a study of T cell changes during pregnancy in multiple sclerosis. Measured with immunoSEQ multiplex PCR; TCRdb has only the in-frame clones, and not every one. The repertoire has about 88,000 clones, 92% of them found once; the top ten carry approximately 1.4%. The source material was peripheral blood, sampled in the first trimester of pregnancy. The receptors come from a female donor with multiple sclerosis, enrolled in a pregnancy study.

This chain's CDR3 is CASSYPRQGIHTEAFF. The CDR3 nucleotides are TGTGCCAGCAGTTACCCGAGACAGGGAATTCACACTGAAGCTTTCTTT. The chain recombines TRBV6-6 with TRBJ1-1; 7 bases fit TRBD1. Germline CDR1 MNHNY, CDR2 SVGAGI (reference sequence). V trimming: 2 bases; J trimming: 3 bases; junction bases outside the gene matches: 9. This CDR3 comprises 16 residues.

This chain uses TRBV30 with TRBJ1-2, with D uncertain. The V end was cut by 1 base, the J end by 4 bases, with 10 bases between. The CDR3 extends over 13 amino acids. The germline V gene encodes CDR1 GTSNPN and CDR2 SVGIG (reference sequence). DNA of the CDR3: TGTGCCTGGAGTGCCGGGGTGGGCTATGGCTACACCTTC. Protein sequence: CAWSAGVGYGYTF.

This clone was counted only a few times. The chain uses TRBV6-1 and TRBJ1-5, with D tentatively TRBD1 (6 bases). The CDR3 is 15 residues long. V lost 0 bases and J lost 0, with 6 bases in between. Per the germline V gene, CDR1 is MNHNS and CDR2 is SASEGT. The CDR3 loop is CASSEAGHSNQPQHF. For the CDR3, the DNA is TGTGCCAGCAGTGAAGCGGGACATAGCAATCAGCCCCAGCATTTT.